Following are 5 T cell receptor beta chains from one sample sequenced in a study of blood T cell repertoires in COVID-19. Sequencing used immunoSEQ multiplex PCR; TCRdb keeps in-frame clones, though not all of them. The sample lists a few hundred thousand clones, 70% to 85% occurring once. Source material: peripheral blood. The origin of the receptors is a woman aged 40 to 55 who had recovered from COVID-19.

The J gene is TRBJ2-7, the V gene TRBV4-3; the D is unclear. This CDR3 is 14 amino acids long. Germline V gene lookup returns CDR1 LGHNA and CDR2 YSLEER. V shed 0 bases and J shed 1 base, with 7 bases lying between them. The CDR3 loop is CASSQDPESYEQYF. The DNA of the CDR3 is TGCGCCAGCAGCCAAGATCCGGAGTCCTACGAGCAGTACTTC.

The V and J genes are TRBV29-1 and TRBJ2-1; perhaps TRBD2 as D (5 bases). Germline-derived CDR1 and CDR2 are SQVTM and ANQGSEA. CDR3 length equals 10 residues. V dropped 6 bases and J dropped 7 bases, with 7 bases sitting between them. The CDR3: CSVGGNEQFF. Here the CDR3 DNA reads TGCAGCGTAGGCGGGAATGAGCAGTTCTTC.

The chain has TRBV7-2 and TRBJ2-1; TRBD2 agrees at 9 bases. This CDR3 has 18 residues. Looked up from germline, CDR1 is SGHTA and CDR2 is FQGNSA. Losses at the gene ends were 8 bases for V and 3 bases for J; bases not matched to a gene: 17. The DNA for the CDR3 is TGTGCCAGCTCGACAACCCTAGCGGGGAGCTTCAACTACAATGAGCAGTTCTTC. It is translated as CASSTTLAGSFNYNEQFF. Complete variable domain (other parts from reference TRBV7-2 and TRBJ2-1): GAGVSQSPSNKVTEKGKDVELRCDPISGHTALYWYRQSLGQGLEFLIYFQGNSAPDKSGLPSDRFSAERTGGSVSTLTIQRTQQEDSAVYLCASSTTLAGSFNYNEQFFGPGTRLTVL.

CDR3 coding DNA: TGTGCCAGAAGCTTCACAGGGGCCCCGCGGTCGAATGAGCAGTTCTTC. Amino acids: CARSFTGAPRSNEQFF. The chain carries TRBV5-3 and TRBJ2-1, with TRBD1 matching 7 bases. TRBV5-3 carries the ORF label, with uncertain function. V dropped 2 bases and J dropped 7; count of bases not matched to a gene: 12. The CDR3 is made up of 16 amino acids.

CDR3 DNA sequence: TGTGCCAGCAGTAAGGACAGGGGATATGGCTACACCTTC. This codes for CASSKDRGYGYTF. The gene calls are TRBV12-3 or TRBV12-4 and TRBJ1-2; 9 bases align to TRBD1. The CDR3 runs 13 residues. V lost 5 bases and J lost 5; bases outside the gene matches: 3.